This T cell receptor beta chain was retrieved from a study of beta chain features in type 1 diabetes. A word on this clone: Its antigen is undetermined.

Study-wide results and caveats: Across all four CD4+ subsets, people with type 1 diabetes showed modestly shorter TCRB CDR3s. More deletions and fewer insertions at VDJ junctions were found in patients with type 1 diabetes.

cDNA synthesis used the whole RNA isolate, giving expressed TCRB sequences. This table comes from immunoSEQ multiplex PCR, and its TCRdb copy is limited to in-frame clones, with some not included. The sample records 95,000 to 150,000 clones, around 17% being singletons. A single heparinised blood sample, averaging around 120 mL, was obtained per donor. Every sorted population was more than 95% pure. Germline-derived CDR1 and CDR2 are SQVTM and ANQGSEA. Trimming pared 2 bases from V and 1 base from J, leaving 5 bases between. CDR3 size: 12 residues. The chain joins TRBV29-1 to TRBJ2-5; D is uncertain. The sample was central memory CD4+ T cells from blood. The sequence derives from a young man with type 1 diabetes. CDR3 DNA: TGCAGCGTTGAAACCTTCCAAGAGACCCAGTACTTC. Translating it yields CSVETFQETQYF.